Following are 27 T cell receptor beta chains from one sample sequenced in a study of blood T cell repertoires in COVID-19. The protocol was immunoSEQ multiplex PCR, while the TCRdb copy is restricted to in-frame clones and leaves out a portion. This sample has approximately 350,000 clones; about 83% occur once, and the top ten carry under 3%. The specimen was peripheral blood. Receptors were obtained from a young man with active or convalescent COVID-19.

The chain couples TRBV19 to TRBJ2-7; 7 bases align to TRBD1. Germline V lookup: CDR1 LNHDA, CDR2 SQIVND (reference sequence). Trimming at V came to 7 bases and at J to 9 bases, leaving 9 bases not matched to a gene. The CDR3 contains 12 residues. The CDR3 loop is CASKGRPGGQYF. The DNA for the CDR3 is TGTGCCAGTAAGGGGCGGCCAGGGGGGCAGTACTTC.

Only one count was recorded for this clone. The chain combines TRBV27 with TRBJ1-2; D gene uncertain. Trimming pared 2 bases from V and 7 bases from J, leaving 11 bases between. The CDR3 is 13 residues long. From germline, CDR1 is MNHEY and CDR2 SMNVEV (reference sequence). Here the CDR3 reads CASSLGGYGGYTF. As DNA, the CDR3 is TGTGCCAGCAGTTTAGGAGGGTATGGTGGCTACACCTTC.

The DNA of the CDR3 is TGTGCCAGCAGCTTAGCTGCGGGGGCGGGGGAGACCCAGTACTTC. Its protein is CASSLAAGAGETQYF. The chain uses TRBV11-3 and TRBJ2-5; a weak D match, TRBD2 (7 bases). Germline V gene data show CDR1 as SGHNT and CDR2 as YENEEA. Trimming left V 1 base short and J 5 bases short, with 14 bases between. This CDR3 contains 15 residues.

The J gene is TRBJ2-5, the V gene TRBV7-2; 14 positions agree with TRBD2. V lost 5 bases, J lost 4 bases, and 6 bases stayed unmatched. The CDR3 is 16 amino acids. The germline V gene encodes CDR1 SGHTA and CDR2 FQGNSA. CDR3 region: CASSLSGTSGGETQYF. For the CDR3, the DNA is TGTGCCAGCAGCCTATCCGGGACTAGCGGGGGAGAGACCCAGTACTTC.

This clone was found once. The rearrangement joins TRBV30 to TRBJ1-3; D possibly corresponds to TRBD1 (6 bases). Germline V lookup: CDR1 GTSNPN, CDR2 SVGIG (reference sequence). The ends were cut back, 0 bases at V and 0 bases at J, with 15 bases in the middle. This CDR3 region has 17 residues. In DNA, the CDR3 is TGTGCCTGGAGTGTACACCCGGGACAAAACTCTGGAAACACCATATATTTT. Translating gives CAWSVHPGQNSGNTIYF.

The V gene is TRBV2, the J gene TRBJ1-1; D not resolved. The CDR3 is 13 amino acids. Germline V lookup: CDR1 SNHLY, CDR2 FYNNEI. The ends were cut back, 8 bases at V and 6 bases at J, with 16 bases in the middle. CDR3 DNA: TGTGCCAGCGTTAGCCCCCCAGCACCTGAAGCTTTCTTT. Its translation: CASVSPPAPEAFF. The variable domain in full, completed from reference TRBV2 and TRBJ1-1, reads EPEVTQTPSHQVTQMGQEVILRCVPISNHLYFYWYRQILGQKVEFLVSFYNNEISEKSEIFDDQFSVERPDGSNFTLKIRSTKLEDSAMYFCASVSPPAPEAFFGQGTRLTVV.

The J gene is TRBJ1-5, the V gene TRBV20-1; the match to TRBD1 covers 7 bases. Germline lookup yields CDR1 DFQATT and CDR2 SNEGSKA (reference sequence). V gave up 3 bases and J gave up 5 bases; unmatched junction bases: 4. The CDR3 covers 13 residues. The CDR3 protein is CSASGDSDQPQHF. The CDR3 bases are TGCAGTGCTAGTGGGGACAGCGATCAGCCCCAGCATTTT.

The DNA of the CDR3 is TGCGCCAGCAGCCAAGATCATCCTAGCGGGGGTTCACCCCGGGCGCAGTATTTT. The encoded protein is CASSQDHPSGGSPRAQYF. This sequence joins TRBV4-1 and TRBJ2-3, with 10 bases identical to TRBD2. V was clipped by 0 bases and J by 10 bases; unmatched bases: 16. This CDR3 is 18 amino acids long. Germline values: CDR1 MGHRA, CDR2 YSYEKL.

The CDR3 here is CASSIRGRGPGNTIYF. The CDR3 DNA is TGTGCCAGTAGTATACGTGGCAGGGGGCCTGGAAACACCATATATTTT. This rearrangement joins TRBV19 to TRBJ1-3; 8 bases fit TRBD1. V was clipped by 2 bases and J by 2 bases; unmatched bases: 5. The CDR3 length is 16 residues. Germline V gene lookup returns CDR1 LNHDA and CDR2 SQIVND (reference sequence).

The V gene is TRBV5-1, the J gene TRBJ1-6; D possibly corresponds to TRBD1 (6 bases). Deletions cut 5 bases from V and 6 bases from J, with 12 bases between. CDR1 is SGHRS, CDR2 YFSETQ, per germline. The CDR3 spans 14 residues. Written as DNA, the CDR3 is TGCGCCAGCAGACCCGGACAGAGTAATTCACCCCTCCACTTT. It encodes CASRPGQSNSPLHF.

This rearrangement joins TRBV7-6 to TRBJ2-1, with 12 bases identical to TRBD2. The junction had 10 bases not matched to a gene; V was cut back by 3 bases and J by 10 bases. Germline V gives CDR1 SGHVS, CDR2 FNYEAQ. This CDR3 comprises 16 residues. The CDR3 sequence is CASSFLAGGGTSEQFF. The CDR3 nucleotides read TGTGCCAGCAGCTTTCTAGCGGGGGGGGGCACCTCCGAGCAGTTCTTC.

The chain combines TRBV5-4 with TRBJ1-2; D is perhaps TRBD1 (6 bases). Germline V CDR1 and CDR2: SGHNT, YYREEE (reference sequence). There are 16 residues in the CDR3. Between the trimmed V and J ends, which lost 0 bases and 6 bases, there was a span of 18 bases. The CDR3 sequence: CASSLEGGQRVHGYTF. The CDR3 nucleotides read TGTGCCAGCAGCTTGGAGGGGGGGCAACGGGTCCATGGCTACACCTTC.

The chain combines TRBV5-6 with TRBJ1-1; D is possibly TRBD1 (5 bases). CDR3 length equals 15 residues. The V gene's germline CDR1 is SGHDT and CDR2 YYEEEE. Trimming removed 4 bases at V and 10 bases at J, with 23 bases between. CDR3 DNA sequence: TGTGCCAGCAGCCCCGCGGGGCCGGGTAGGATAGGAGCTTTCTTT. As protein: CASSPAGPGRIGAFF.

The chain uses TRBV18 and TRBJ2-7, with 11 bases identical to TRBD1. The V segment lost 0 bases and the J segment 2 bases; nucleotides outside the gene matches: 0. The CDR3 loop spans 15 amino acids. Germline values: CDR1 KGHSH, CDR2 LQKENI. The CDR3 reads CASSPPGQGAYEQYF. The CDR3 bases are TGTGCCAGCTCACCACCGGGACAGGGGGCCTACGAGCAGTACTTC.

The chain links TRBV30 to TRBJ2-1; D perhaps matches TRBD1 (6 bases). V dropped 0 bases and J dropped 8 bases, with 11 bases sitting between them. The CDR3 is made up of 13 amino acids. The germline gives CDR1 GTSNPN, CDR2 SVGIG (reference sequence). CDR3 amino acids: CAWSVLGADEQFF. In nucleotides, the CDR3 is TGTGCCTGGAGTGTACTGGGGGCCGATGAGCAGTTCTTC.

The gene calls are TRBV5-4 and TRBJ1-1; D remains ambiguous. Per germline, CDR1 SGHNT and CDR2 YYREEE (reference sequence). V lost 0 bases to trimming and J lost 5 bases, with 11 bases between them. The CDR3 is 14 amino acids. The CDR3 DNA sequence: TGTGCCAGCAGCTTGGCCGGGGAGAGGACTGAAGCTTTCTTT. Encoded protein: CASSLAGERTEAFF.

The chain carries TRBV27 and TRBJ1-2; the match to TRBD1 covers 7 bases. CDR1 and CDR2 (germline): MNHEY, SMNVEV (reference sequence). CDR3 length: 15 amino acids. V gave up 8 bases and J gave up 7 bases; unmatched junction bases: 16. CDR3 bases: TGTGCCAGCCCTTCTCCGCACAGGGGCAAGGGTGGCTACACCTTC. It translates to CASPSPHRGKGGYTF.

The J gene is TRBJ1-5, the V gene TRBV4-1; tentative D call: TRBD1 (5 bases). Deletions cut 1 base from V and 2 bases from J, with 9 bases between. CDR3 length: 15 amino acids. CDR1 and CDR2 (germline): MGHRA, YSYEKL. CDR3 sequence reads: CASSQGGEGNQPQHF. The DNA of the CDR3 is TGCGCCAGCAGCCAAGGGGGCGAAGGCAATCAGCCCCAGCATTTT.

The V call is TRBV4-2, the J call TRBJ2-1; 9 bases fit TRBD2. Germline V gene data show CDR1 as LGHNA and CDR2 as YNFKEQ. CDR3 length: 15 amino acids. Trimming removed 4 bases from V and 4 bases from J; junction bases left unmatched: 5. CDR3 bases: TGTGCCAGCAGCCTATTTAGCGGGAGTTACAATGAGCAGTTCTTC. This sequence encodes CASSLFSGSYNEQFF.

The rearrangement joins TRBV5-1 to TRBJ1-2, with unresolved D. Germline-derived CDR1 and CDR2 are SGHRS and YFSETQ. This CDR3 is 14 amino acids long. V was pared by 0 bases and J by 7 bases, with 13 bases between. DNA of the CDR3: TGCGCCAGCAGCTTGGTCCGGGTTTCCTCTGGCTACACCTTC. Its translation is CASSLVRVSSGYTF.

The V and J genes are TRBV7-9 and TRBJ2-1; 7 bases agree with TRBD1. Germline CDR1 SEHNR, CDR2 FQNEAQ (reference sequence). The junction had 8 bases not matched to a gene; V was cut back by 3 bases and J by 3 bases. This CDR3 is 16 amino acids long. CDR3 nucleotides: TGTGCCAGCAGCTTTATTTCAGGGGGATTCTACAATGAGCAGTTCTTC. The encoded protein is CASSFISGGFYNEQFF.

The V gene is TRBV28, the J gene TRBJ2-3; 8 positions match TRBD2. This CDR3 is built from 14 residues. Looked up from germline, CDR1 is MDHEN and CDR2 is SYDVKM. After removal of 7 bases from V and 0 bases from J, the junction contained 3 bases not matched to a gene. Written as DNA, the CDR3 is TGTGCCAGCAACGGCGGGGGGAGCACAGATACGCAGTATTTT. Protein product: CASNGGGSTDTQYF.

The J gene is TRBJ1-3, the V gene TRBV24-1; D might be TRBD1 (5 bases). The CDR3 consists of 14 residues. The V and J ends lost 5 bases and 3 bases respectively, with 10 bases between them. The germline CDR1 and CDR2 sequences are KGHDR and SFDVKD. Written as DNA, the CDR3 is TGTGCCACCAGTGGTGACAGCAATGGAAACACCATATATTTT. It is translated as CATSGDSNGNTIYF.

The V call is TRBV7-4, the J call TRBJ2-1; TRBD2 agrees at 11 bases. The length of the CDR3 is 12 residues. Trimming cost V 11 bases and J 8 bases; bases outside gene matches: 5. CDR1 is SGHVT and CDR2 is SQSDAQ in the germline V gene. CDR3 loop: CARIAGGDEQFF. CDR3 bases: TGTGCCCGCATAGCGGGGGGGGATGAGCAGTTCTTC.

This clone came up a few times. V gene TRBV6-1 combines with J gene TRBJ1-5; possible D gene TRBD1, 6 bases. The germline CDR1 and CDR2 sequences are MNHNS and SASEGT. The CDR3 runs to 16 residues. Trimming pared 4 bases from V and 8 bases from J, leaving 21 bases between. The CDR3 DNA reads TGTGCCAGCAGTGGGGGCAGGGACACCCAATCAGAGCCCCAGCATTTT. Protein: CASSGGRDTQSEPQHF.

V gene TRBV13 combines with J gene TRBJ1-3; 7 bases map to TRBD1. This CDR3 region has 15 residues. Germline CDR1 and CDR2: PRHDT and FYEKMQ (reference sequence). The V and J ends lost 5 bases and 2 bases, in that order; junction bases with no gene match: 6. The CDR3 reads CASSHNRGPGNTIYF. The CDR3 DNA sequence: TGTGCCAGCAGCCATAACAGGGGTCCTGGAAACACCATATATTTT.

In regard to this clone: At one end, the junction sequence differs from germline, possibly due to a read error. The J gene is TRBJ2-2, the V gene TRBV24-1; tentatively, D is TRBD2 (6 bases). The CDR3 spans 15 residues. The germline CDR1 and CDR2 sequences are KGHDR and SFDVKD. The CDR3 sequence is CATSGLGLQTGELFF. The CDR3 DNA reads TGTGCCACCAGTGGTTTGGGACTCCAAACCGGGGAGCTGTTTTTT.